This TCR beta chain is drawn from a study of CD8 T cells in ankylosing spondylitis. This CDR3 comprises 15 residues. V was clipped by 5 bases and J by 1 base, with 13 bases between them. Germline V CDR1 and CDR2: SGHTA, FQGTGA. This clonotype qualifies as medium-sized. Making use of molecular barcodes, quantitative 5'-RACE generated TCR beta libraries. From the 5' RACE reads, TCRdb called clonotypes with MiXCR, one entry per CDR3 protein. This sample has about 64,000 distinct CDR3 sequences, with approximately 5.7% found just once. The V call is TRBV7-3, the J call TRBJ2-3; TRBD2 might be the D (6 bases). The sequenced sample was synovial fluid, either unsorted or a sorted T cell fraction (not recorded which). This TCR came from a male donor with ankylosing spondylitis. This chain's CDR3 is CASSPRGGGTDTQYF. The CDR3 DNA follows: TGTGCCAGCAGCCCAAGGGGAGGCGGCACAGATACGCAGTATTTT.